The clone carrying this T cell receptor beta chain was observed at least ten times. As yet, its antigen is unknown. TCRdb re-derived calls from the reads in MiXCR, one entry per CDR3 protein. In the table there are hundreds of thousands of distinct CDR3 sequences, around a sixth of which are singletons. Trimming removed 0 bases from V and 1 base from J, with 10 bases in between. The CDR3 covers 16 residues. CDR1 is LNHNV and CDR2 is YYDKDF in the germline V gene (reference sequence). This entry is derived from a study of T cell repertoires in cytomegalovirus infection. Background on the study: Carrying CMV and the relevant HLA type showed in public TCR beta signatures. Findings and caveats of the study: The response measured ex vivo was dominated by TCR beta clonotypes (HLA-C-restricted and CMV-specific). Adding up the frequency of public TCR beta families identified people who carried CMV plus the relevant HLA.

V usage is TRBV15 and J usage is TRBJ2-1; D is unclear. The sequenced sample consisted of PBMCs. The sequence came from a human donor in good health (CMV status not recorded). Some clones in this sample may be carry-over from other donors' samples. The CDR3 protein is CATSREHPMSYNEQFF. CDR3 nucleotide sequence: TGTGCCACCAGCAGAGAACACCCCATGTCCTACAATGAGCAGTTCTTC.